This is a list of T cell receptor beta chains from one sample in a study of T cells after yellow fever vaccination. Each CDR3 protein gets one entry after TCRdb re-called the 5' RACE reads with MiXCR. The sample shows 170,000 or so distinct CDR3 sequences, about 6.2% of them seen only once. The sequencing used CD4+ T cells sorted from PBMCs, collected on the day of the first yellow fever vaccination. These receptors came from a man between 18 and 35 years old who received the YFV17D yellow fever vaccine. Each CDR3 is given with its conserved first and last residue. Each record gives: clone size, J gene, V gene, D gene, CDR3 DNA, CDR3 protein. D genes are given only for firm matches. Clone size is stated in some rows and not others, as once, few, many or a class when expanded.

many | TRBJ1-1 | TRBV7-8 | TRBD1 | TGTGCCAGCAGCTTTACAGGGGTGGATGAAGCTTTCTTT | CASSFTGVDEAFF
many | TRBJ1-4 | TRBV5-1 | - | TGCGCCAGCAGCTTGCAGGGCTTGGTGCAAGAAAAACTGTTTTTT | CASSLQGLVQEKLFF
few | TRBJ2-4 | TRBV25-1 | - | TGTGCCAGCAGTGAATCGTCTTCAGTAGCCAAAAACATTCAGTACTTC | CASSESSSVAKNIQYF
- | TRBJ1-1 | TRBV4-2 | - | TGTGCCAGCAGCCAAGATCCTAAGGGGAACACTGAAGCTTTCTTT | CASSQDPKGNTEAFF
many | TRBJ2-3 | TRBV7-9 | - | TGTGCCAGCAGCTTGTCGCGCACAGATACGCAGTATTTT | CASSLSRTDTQYF
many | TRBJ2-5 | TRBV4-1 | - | TGCGCCAGCAGCCAAGGCGAGGGGCGGCGAAAGACCCAGTACTTC | CASSQGEGRRKTQYF
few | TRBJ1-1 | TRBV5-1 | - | TGCGCCAGCAGCGAGGGACAGAACACTGAAGCTTTCTTT | CASSEGQNTEAFF
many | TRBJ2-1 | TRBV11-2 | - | TGTGCCAGCAGCCCCTCCTCTGGGGGCGGGCCAGAGCAGTTCTTC | CASSPSSGGGPEQFF
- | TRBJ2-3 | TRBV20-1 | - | TGCAGTGCTAGAATTGGGCCCCCCACAGATACGCAGTATTTT | CSARIGPPTDTQYF
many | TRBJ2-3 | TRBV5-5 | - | TGTGCCAGCAGCTTTTTCGATACGCAGTATTTT | CASSFFDTQYF
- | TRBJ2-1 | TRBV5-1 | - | TGCGCCAGCAGCTTGTTAAAGGACTCCTACAATGAGCAGTTCTTC | CASSLLKDSYNEQFF
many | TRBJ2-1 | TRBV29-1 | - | TGCAGCTTCGGGGCGGCGGGGACGGGCAATGAGCAGTTCTTC | CSFGAAGTGNEQFF
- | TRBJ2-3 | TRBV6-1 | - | TGTGCCAGCAGTGTTCCTTCGCGAACAGATACGCAGTATTTT | CASSVPSRTDTQYF
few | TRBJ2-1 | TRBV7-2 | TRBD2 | TGTGCCAGCACCCAGTCTAGCGGTTACAATGAGCAGTTCTTC | CASTQSSGYNEQFF
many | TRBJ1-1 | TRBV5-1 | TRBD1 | TGCGCCAGCAGCTTAGCGACAGGGGTCTGGACTGAAGCTTTCTTT | CASSLATGVWTEAFF
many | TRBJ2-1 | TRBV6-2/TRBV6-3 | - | TGTGCCAGCAGTGCGTTTTTCCAGGCCGGTAAGGGGAATGAGCAGTTCTTC | CASSAFFQAGKGNEQFF
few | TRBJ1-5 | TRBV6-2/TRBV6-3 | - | TGTGCCAGCCCGACACAGGGAGGGGATCAGCCCCAGCATTTT | CASPTQGGDQPQHF
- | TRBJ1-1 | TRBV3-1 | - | TGTGCCAGCAGCCAATATACTGAAGCTTTCTTT | CASSQYTEAFF
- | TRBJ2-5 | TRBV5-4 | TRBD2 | TGTGCCAGCAGCTTGGGGCTAGCGGGGGGGCGAACAGAGACCCAGTACTTC | CASSLGLAGGRTETQYF
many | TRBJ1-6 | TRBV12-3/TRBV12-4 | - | TGTGCCAGCGGCAGGGATTATAATTCACCCCTCCACTTT | CASGRDYNSPLHF
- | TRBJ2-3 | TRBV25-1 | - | TGTGCCAGCAGTACGGACATTGGGTACGGCACAGATACGCAGTATTTT | CASSTDIGYGTDTQYF
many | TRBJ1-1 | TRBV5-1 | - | TGCGCCAGCATTGAGGACACTGAAGCTTTCTTT | CASIEDTEAFF
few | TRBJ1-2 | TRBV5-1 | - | TGCGCCAGCGGCCCCCGGGAGGGGACCTATGGCTACACCTTC | CASGPREGTYGYTF
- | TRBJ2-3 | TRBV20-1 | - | TGCAGTGCTAGACCCAGACCCCTCAGCACAGATACGCAGTATTTT | CSARPRPLSTDTQYF
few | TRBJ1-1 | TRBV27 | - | TGTGCCAGCAGCCCGACCATGAACACTGAAGCTTTCTTT | CASSPTMNTEAFF
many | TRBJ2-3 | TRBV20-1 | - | TGCAGTGCTAGAGATGGAATCACAGATACGCAGTATTTT | CSARDGITDTQYF
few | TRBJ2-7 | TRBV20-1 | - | TGCAGTGCTAGAAGGGAGCAGTACTTC | CSARREQYF
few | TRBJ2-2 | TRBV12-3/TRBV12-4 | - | TGTGCCAGCAGTTTACTCCTGGAGAACACCGGGGAGCTGTTTTTT | CASSLLLENTGELFF
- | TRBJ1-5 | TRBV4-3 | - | TGCGCCAGCAGCCAAGAAGTAGTATTGGGCAATCAGCCCCAGCATTTT | CASSQEVVLGNQPQHF